The clone carrying this T cell receptor beta chain appeared many times. Its antigen is unidentified. Preparation of TCR beta libraries was done by quantitative 5'-RACE with molecular barcodes. Each CDR3 protein is one row after TCRdb ran MiXCR on the 5' RACE reads. The profile shows 200,000 or so distinct CDR3 sequences, over 10% of them singletons. The CDR3 has 13 amino acids. V shed 3 bases and J shed 8 bases, with 11 bases lying between them. This sample is drawn from a study of CD8 T cells in ankylosing spondylitis. Study-level results: Reportedly, significant enrichment of disease-linked clones occurred in matched ankylosing spondylitis synovial fluid.

The sample comprised blood, either unsorted or a sorted T cell fraction (not recorded which). The gene calls are TRBV12-3 or TRBV12-4 and TRBJ2-1; TRBD2 is a possible D gene (6 bases). The source is a female donor with ankylosing spondylitis or in good health (not recorded which). The CDR3 coding sequence is TGTGCCAGCAGTTTGGACGGGGAGGATGAGCAGTTCTTC. Translated: CASSLDGEDEQFF.